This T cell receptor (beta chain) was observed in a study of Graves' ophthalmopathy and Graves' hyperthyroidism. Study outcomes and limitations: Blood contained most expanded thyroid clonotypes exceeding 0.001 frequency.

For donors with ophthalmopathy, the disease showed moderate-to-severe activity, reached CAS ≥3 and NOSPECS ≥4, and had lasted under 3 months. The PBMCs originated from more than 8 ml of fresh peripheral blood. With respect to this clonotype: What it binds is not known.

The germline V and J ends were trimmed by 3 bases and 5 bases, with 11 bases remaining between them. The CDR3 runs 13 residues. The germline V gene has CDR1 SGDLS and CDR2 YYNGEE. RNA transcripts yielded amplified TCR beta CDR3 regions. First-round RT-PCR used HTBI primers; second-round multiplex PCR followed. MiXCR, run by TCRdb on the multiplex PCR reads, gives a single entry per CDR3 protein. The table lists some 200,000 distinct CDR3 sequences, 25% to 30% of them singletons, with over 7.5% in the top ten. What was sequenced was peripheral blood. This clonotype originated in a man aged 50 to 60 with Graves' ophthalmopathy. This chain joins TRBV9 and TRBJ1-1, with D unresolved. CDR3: CASSAYTGTEAFF. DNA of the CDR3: TGTGCCAGCAGCGCCTACACTGGGACTGAAGCTTTCTTT.